This is a list of T cell receptor beta chains from one sample in a study of T cell responses to AZD1222 COVID-19 vaccine. Clones were read by immunoSEQ multiplex PCR, and TCRdb kept only the in-frame ones, dropping some. The table records about 69,000 clones, less than 90% of them present only once. This specimen consisted of peripheral blood, obtained 28 days after the second AZD1222 dose. The source is an adult who received the AZD1222 COVID-19 vaccine. CDR3s include the opening cysteine and the closing phenylalanine or tryptophan. D genes are given only for firm matches. Some rows mark clone size as missing; the rest say once, few, many or name a class of expanded clone.

J: TRBJ1-1
size: .
D: .
V: TRBV19
CDR3: CASSPSTSSFAGPNTEAFF
DNA: TGTGCCAGTAGCCCCTCCACCTCCTCCTTTGCTGGACCCAACACTGAAGCTTTCTTT

J: TRBJ1-5
size: .
D: .
V: TRBV2
CDR3: CASSDGANQPQHF
DNA: TGTGCCAGCAGTGACGGGGCCAACCAGCCCCAGCATTTT

J: TRBJ1-1
size: .
D: .
V: TRBV5-6
CDR3: CASSLDAGRMDTEAFF
DNA: TGTGCCAGCAGCTTGGATGCAGGGAGAATGGACACTGAAGCTTTCTTT

J: TRBJ1-2
size: .
D: TRBD1
V: TRBV12-3/TRBV12-4
CDR3: CASSRTGPYGYTF
DNA: TGTGCCAGCAGTCGGACAGGACCTTATGGCTACACCTTC

J: TRBJ2-7
size: .
D: .
V: TRBV27
CDR3: CASSSLVKGFSYEQYF
DNA: TGTGCCAGCAGTTCCCTGGTCAAGGGGTTCTCCTACGAGCAGTACTTC

J: TRBJ2-5
size: once
D: .
V: TRBV12-2
CDR3: CASRLVQGPKTQYF
DNA: TGTGCAAGTCGCTTAGTGCAGGGTCCGAAGACCCAGTACTTC

J: TRBJ1-5
size: once
D: .
V: TRBV30
CDR3: CAWRADSNQPQHF
DNA: TGTGCCTGGAGGGCGGATAGCAATCAGCCCCAGCATTTT

J: TRBJ2-4
size: few
D: TRBD1
V: TRBV4-1
CDR3: CASSPGVRDRQYF
DNA: TGCGCCAGCAGCCCAGGAGTCCGGGACAGGCAGTACTTC

J: TRBJ2-7
size: .
D: .
V: TRBV6-5
CDR3: CASSYSAGTYEQYF
DNA: TGTGCCAGCAGTTACTCGGCAGGTACCTACGAGCAGTACTTC

J: TRBJ1-2
size: .
D: .
V: TRBV7-9
CDR3: CASSLGSPGYTF
DNA: TGTGCCAGCAGCTTAGGCAGCCCCGGCTACACCTTC

J: TRBJ2-5
size: .
D: .
V: TRBV3-1/TRBV3-2
CDR3: CASSQDPGGGRETQYF
DNA: TGTGCCAGCAGCCAAGATCCGGGCGGGGGCCGGGAGACCCAGTACTTC

J: TRBJ2-1
size: few
D: .
V: TRBV11-2
CDR3: CASREGSYNEQFF
DNA: TGTGCCAGCAGGGAGGGGTCCTACAATGAGCAGTTCTTC

J: TRBJ1-3
size: .
D: .
V: TRBV5-4
CDR3: CASRNRDGNTIYF
DNA: TGTGCCAGCAGGAACAGGGACGGAAACACCATATATTTT

J: TRBJ2-7
size: few
D: .
V: TRBV3-1/TRBV3-2
CDR3: CASSQAASYEQYF
DNA: TGTGCCAGCAGCCAAGCCGCGTCCTACGAGCAGTACTTC

J: TRBJ2-2
size: .
D: .
V: TRBV19
CDR3: CASTQTGPTGELFF
DNA: TGTGCCAGTACTCAGACAGGACCCACCGGGGAGCTGTTTTTT

J: TRBJ1-6
size: once
D: .
V: TRBV11-2
CDR3: CASSRGLSSYNSPLHF
DNA: TGTGCCAGCAGCCGGGGCCTTAGCTCCTATAATTCACCCCTCCACTTT

J: TRBJ2-1
size: once
D: .
V: TRBV29-1
CDR3: CSVEDPSSSGEQFF
DNA: TGCAGCGTTGAAGACCCCTCTAGCTCCGGTGAGCAGTTCTTC

J: TRBJ1-2
size: .
D: .
V: TRBV7-8
CDR3: CASNYGGGNGYTF
DNA: TGTGCCAGCAACTATGGGGGAGGTAATGGCTACACCTTC

J: TRBJ1-1
size: once
D: .
V: TRBV25-1
CDR3: CASSGAPAAEAFF
DNA: TGTGCCAGCAGTGGGGCCCCCGCGGCTGAAGCTTTCTTT

J: TRBJ1-1
size: .
D: TRBD1
V: TRBV19
CDR3: CASSLPGTGVNTEAFF
DNA: TGTGCCAGTAGTCTCCCGGGGACAGGCGTGAACACTGAAGCTTTCTTT

J: TRBJ2-1
size: .
D: TRBD2
V: TRBV24-1
CDR3: CATSEGTSGISYNEQFF
DNA: TGTGCCACCAGTGAAGGGACTAGCGGAATCTCCTACAATGAGCAGTTCTTC

J: TRBJ2-2
size: .
D: .
V: TRBV5-6
CDR3: CASSFAPSSGELFF
DNA: TGTGCCAGCAGCTTTGCCCCTAGCTCCGGGGAGCTGTTTTTT

J: TRBJ2-1
size: .
D: .
V: TRBV21-1
CDR3: CASSKVGEESYNEQFF
DNA: TGTGCCAGCAGCAAAGTCGGTGAGGAATCCTACAATGAGCAGTTCTTC

J: TRBJ2-1
size: .
D: .
V: TRBV12-3/TRBV12-4
CDR3: CASSLQHRGQFF
DNA: TGTGCCAGCAGTTTACAGCATAGGGGGCAGTTCTTC

J: TRBJ2-3
size: .
D: TRBD1
V: TRBV5-1
CDR3: CASSLGQGKSDTQYF
DNA: TGCGCCAGCAGCTTGGGACAGGGGAAGTCAGATACGCAGTATTTT

J: TRBJ1-3
size: .
D: TRBD1
V: TRBV11-2
CDR3: CASSSLTGAGNTIYF
DNA: TGTGCCAGCAGCTCACTCACAGGGGCTGGAAACACCATATATTTT

J: TRBJ1-1
size: .
D: TRBD1
V: TRBV15
CDR3: CATSRDRGQGSEWVLNTEAFF
DNA: TGTGCCACCAGCAGAGATAGGGGACAGGGGAGCGAGTGGGTTTTGAACACTGAAGCTTTCTTT

J: TRBJ2-3
size: .
D: .
V: TRBV30
CDR3: CASPEHCGLSPFTDTQYF
DNA: TGTGCCTCCCCTGAACATTGCGGCCTAAGCCCTTTCACAGATACGCAGTATTTT

J: TRBJ2-7
size: once
D: .
V: TRBV15
CDR3: CATSRDNRARSTF
DNA: TGTGCCACCAGCAGAGATAATAGGGCAAGGTCGACCTTC

J: TRBJ1-5
size: .
D: .
V: TRBV15
CDR3: CATSRGAGTFNQPQHF
DNA: TGTGCCACCAGCAGAGGGGCAGGGACTTTCAATCAGCCCCAGCATTTT

J: TRBJ2-7
size: few
D: .
V: TRBV10-1
CDR3: CASMEGLSYEQYF
DNA: TGCGCCAGCATGGAGGGGCTTTCCTACGAGCAGTACTTC

J: TRBJ2-7
size: .
D: .
V: TRBV6-5
CDR3: CASRRGGEAYEQYF
DNA: TGTGCCAGCAGGAGGGGGGGAGAAGCCTACGAGCAGTACTTC

J: TRBJ1-2
size: .
D: .
V: TRBV15
CDR3: CATSRTRGSSYGYTF
DNA: TGTGCCACCAGCAGAACCAGGGGAAGTAGCTATGGCTACACCTTC

J: TRBJ1-5
size: .
D: .
V: TRBV12-3/TRBV12-4
CDR3: CASSFGDQPQHF
DNA: TGTGCCAGCAGTTTCGGGGATCAGCCCCAGCATTTT

J: TRBJ2-7
size: .
D: .
V: TRBV5-1
CDR3: CASRRGGTPSYEQYF
DNA: TGCGCCAGCCGGAGGGGCGGGACCCCATCCTACGAGCAGTACTTC

J: TRBJ1-2
size: .
D: .
V: TRBV11-2
CDR3: CASSLHNYGYTF
DNA: TGTGCCAGCAGCTTGCATAACTATGGCTACACCTTC

J: TRBJ2-3
size: .
D: .
V: TRBV3-1/TRBV3-2
CDR3: CASSQIWGTDTQYF
DNA: TGTGCCAGCAGCCAGATATGGGGGACAGATACGCAGTATTTT

J: TRBJ1-2
size: .
D: .
V: TRBV6-4
CDR3: CASSVIANSNYGYTF
DNA: TGTGCCAGCAGTGTCATAGCTAATTCTAACTATGGCTACACCTTC

J: TRBJ1-2
size: once
D: TRBD1
V: TRBV19
CDR3: CASSRSGGAYGYTF
DNA: TGTGCCAGTAGCCGCTCAGGGGGCGCCTATGGCTACACCTTC

J: TRBJ2-3
size: .
D: .
V: TRBV3-1/TRBV3-2
CDR3: CASSQVRGTDTQYF
DNA: TGTGCCAGCAGCCAAGTGCGGGGCACAGATACGCAGTATTTT

J: TRBJ1-2
size: .
D: TRBD1
V: TRBV5-1
CDR3: CASSLWTGGDYTF
DNA: TGCGCCAGCAGCTTGTGGACAGGGGGAGACTACACCTTC

J: TRBJ2-5
size: few
D: TRBD2
V: TRBV5-5
CDR3: CASNLGGLETQYF
DNA: TGTGCCAGCAACTTGGGGGGGTTGGAGACCCAGTACTTC

J: TRBJ2-5
size: .
D: TRBD1
V: TRBV2
CDR3: CASGPGQAVTQYF
DNA: TGTGCCAGTGGACCGGGACAGGCCGTGACCCAGTACTTC

J: TRBJ1-6
size: .
D: TRBD1
V: TRBV19
CDR3: CASSPRDRSSYNSPLHF
DNA: TGTGCCAGTAGTCCCCGGGACAGGAGCTCCTATAATTCACCCCTCCACTTT

J: TRBJ1-5
size: .
D: .
V: TRBV7-9
CDR3: CASSKTGGSNQPQHF
DNA: TGTGCCAGCAGCAAGACGGGGGGTAGCAATCAGCCCCAGCATTTT

J: TRBJ2-1
size: .
D: TRBD2
V: TRBV18
CDR3: CASSPYERGDEQFF
DNA: TGTGCCAGCTCACCATACGAGCGGGGCGATGAGCAGTTCTTC

J: TRBJ1-5
size: .
D: TRBD1
V: TRBV5-6
CDR3: CASNLQGQPQHF
DNA: TGTGCCAGCAACCTACAGGGGCAGCCCCAGCATTTT

J: TRBJ1-4
size: .
D: TRBD1
V: TRBV30
CDR3: CAWSAGTAINEKLFF
DNA: TGTGCCTGGAGTGCCGGGACAGCAATTAATGAAAAACTGTTTTTT

J: TRBJ2-1
size: .
D: TRBD2
V: TRBV4-2
CDR3: CASSHTGLAGNNEQFF
DNA: TGTGCCAGCAGCCACACCGGGTTAGCGGGTAACAATGAGCAGTTCTTC

J: TRBJ2-7
size: .
D: TRBD1
V: TRBV5-5
CDR3: CASSLGPGQDPYEQYF
DNA: TGTGCCAGCAGCTTGGGACCGGGACAGGACCCCTACGAGCAGTACTTC

J: TRBJ1-2
size: .
D: .
V: TRBV5-1
CDR3: CASSLEGGVYGYTF
DNA: TGCGCCAGCAGCTTGGAAGGTGGGGTTTATGGCTACACCTTC

J: TRBJ2-7
size: .
D: .
V: TRBV6-2/TRBV6-3
CDR3: CASSRGLTAYEQYF
DNA: TGTGCCAGCAGTCGTGGACTGACTGCCTACGAGCAGTACTTC